This TCR beta chain appears in the sequencing data of a study of monozygotic twins with inflammatory bowel disease. Findings and caveats of the study: Lower TCRbeta diversity (inverse Simpson) was seen in IBD patients than in healthy co-twins. Healthy twins showed more clonotype sharing with others than IBD patients, especially patients with disease activity.

This CDR3 region has 14 residues. The germline CDR1 and CDR2 sequences are SQVTM and ANQGSEA. On this clonotype itself: What it binds is unknown.

Blood was collected, roughly 2.7 ml per donor. TCRdb re-called the 5' RACE reads, yielding one record per CDR3 amino acid sequence without DNA. This sample lists about 330,000 distinct CDR3 sequences; its ten largest clones have 2%. This TCR was recovered from a human donor with ulcerative colitis or Crohn's disease, or a healthy co-twin of an affected twin (not recorded which). Sample: blood. The chain employs TRBV29-1 and TRBJ1-1; no DNA is available, so the TRBD1 call from TCRdb remains unchecked. This chain's CDR3 is CSVMRGTANTEAFF.